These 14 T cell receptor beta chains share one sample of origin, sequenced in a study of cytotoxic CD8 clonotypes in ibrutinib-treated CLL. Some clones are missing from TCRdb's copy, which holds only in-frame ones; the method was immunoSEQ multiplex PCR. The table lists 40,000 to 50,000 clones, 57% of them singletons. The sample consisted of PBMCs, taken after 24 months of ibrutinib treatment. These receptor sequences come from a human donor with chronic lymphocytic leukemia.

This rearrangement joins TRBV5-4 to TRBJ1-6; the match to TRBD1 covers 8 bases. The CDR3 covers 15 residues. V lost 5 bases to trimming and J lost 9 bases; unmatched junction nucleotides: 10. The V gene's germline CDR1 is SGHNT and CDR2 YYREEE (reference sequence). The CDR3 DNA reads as TGTGCCAGCAGTTCTACACAGGGGGTTGGTTCACCCCTCCACTTT. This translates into CASSSTQGVGSPLHF. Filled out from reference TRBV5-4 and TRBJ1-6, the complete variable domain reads ETGVTQSPTHLIKTRGQQVTLRCSSQSGHNTVSWYQQALGQGPQFIFQYYREEENGRGNFPPRFSGLQFPNYSSELNVNALELDDSALYLCASSSTQGVGSPLHFGNGTRLTVT.

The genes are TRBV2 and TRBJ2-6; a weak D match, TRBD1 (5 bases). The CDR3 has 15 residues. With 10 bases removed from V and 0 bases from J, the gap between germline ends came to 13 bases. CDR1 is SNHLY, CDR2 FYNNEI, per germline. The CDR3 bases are TGTGCCACCCAACTGGGGCCCTCTGGGGCCAACGTCCTGACTTTC. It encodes CATQLGPSGANVLTF.

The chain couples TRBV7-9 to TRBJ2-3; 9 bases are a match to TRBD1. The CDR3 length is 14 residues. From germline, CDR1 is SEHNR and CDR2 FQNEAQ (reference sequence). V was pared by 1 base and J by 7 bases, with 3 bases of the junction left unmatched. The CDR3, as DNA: TGTGCCAGCAGCTTAGAAGGGACAGGGCATACGCAGTATTTT. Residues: CASSLEGTGHTQYF.

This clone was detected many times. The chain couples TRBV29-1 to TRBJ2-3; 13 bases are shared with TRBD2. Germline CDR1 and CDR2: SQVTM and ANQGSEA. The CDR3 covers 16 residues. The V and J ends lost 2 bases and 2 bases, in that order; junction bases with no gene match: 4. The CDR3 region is CSVEPGTSGTTDTQYF. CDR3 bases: TGCAGCGTTGAACCCGGGACTAGCGGGACCACAGATACGCAGTATTTT.

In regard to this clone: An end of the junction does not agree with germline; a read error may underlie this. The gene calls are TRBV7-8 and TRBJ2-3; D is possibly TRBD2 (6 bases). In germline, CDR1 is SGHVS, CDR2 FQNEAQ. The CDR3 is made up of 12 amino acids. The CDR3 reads CASSIAVDTQYF. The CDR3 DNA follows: TGTGCCAGCAGCATAGCGGTAGATACGCAGTATTTT.

CDR3 residues: CASSGQARNQPQHF. For the CDR3, the DNA is TGTGCCAGCAGCGGACAGGCGCGAAATCAGCCCCAGCATTTT. The J gene is TRBJ1-5, the V gene TRBV2; the match to TRBD1 covers 7 bases. The trim removed 6 bases at V and 4 bases at J, leaving 6 bases unmatched. CDR3 length equals 14 residues. The germline V gene has CDR1 SNHLY and CDR2 FYNNEI.

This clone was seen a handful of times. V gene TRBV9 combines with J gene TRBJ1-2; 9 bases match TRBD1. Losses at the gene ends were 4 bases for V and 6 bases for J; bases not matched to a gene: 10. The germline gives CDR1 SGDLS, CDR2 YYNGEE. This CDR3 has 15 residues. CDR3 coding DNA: TGTGCCAGCAGCCCTAAGGGACAGGGTTTCGATGGCTACACCTTC. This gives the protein CASSPKGQGFDGYTF.

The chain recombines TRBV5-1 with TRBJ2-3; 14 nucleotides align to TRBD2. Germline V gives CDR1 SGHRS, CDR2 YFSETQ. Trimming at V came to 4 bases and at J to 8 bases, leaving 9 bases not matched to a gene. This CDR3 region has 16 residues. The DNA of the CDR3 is TGCGCCAGCAGCCCGGGACTAGCGGGGGATTCGGCTACGCAGTATTTT. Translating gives CASSPGLAGDSATQYF.

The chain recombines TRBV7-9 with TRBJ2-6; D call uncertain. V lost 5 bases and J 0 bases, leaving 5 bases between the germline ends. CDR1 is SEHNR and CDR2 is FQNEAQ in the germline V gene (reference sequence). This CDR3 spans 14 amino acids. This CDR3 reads CASSPSSGANVLTF. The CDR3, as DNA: TGTGCCAGCAGCCCAAGCTCTGGGGCCAACGTCCTGACTTTC.

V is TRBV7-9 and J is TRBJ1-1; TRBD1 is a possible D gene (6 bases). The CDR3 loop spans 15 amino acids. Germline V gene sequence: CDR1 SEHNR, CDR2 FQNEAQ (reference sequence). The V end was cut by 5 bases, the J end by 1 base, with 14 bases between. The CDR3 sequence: CASSLLTDRNTEAFF. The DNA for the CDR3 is TGTGCCAGCAGCCTTCTTACGGACAGGAACACTGAAGCTTTCTTT.

For the CDR3, the DNA is TGTGCCGGGGGAGGACCCTCTGGAAACACCATATATTTT. Amino acids: CAGGGPSGNTIYF. V usage is TRBV10-3 and J usage is TRBJ1-3, with D possibly being TRBD1 (5 bases). Germline V gene sequence: CDR1 ENHRY, CDR2 SYGVKD. The CDR3 length is 13 residues. Trimming stripped 11 bases from V and 0 bases from J, with 11 bases between.

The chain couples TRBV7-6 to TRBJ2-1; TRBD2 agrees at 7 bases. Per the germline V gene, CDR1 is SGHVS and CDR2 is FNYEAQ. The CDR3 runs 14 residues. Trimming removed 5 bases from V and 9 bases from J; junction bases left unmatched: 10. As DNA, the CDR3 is TGTGCCAGCAGCCCCCTTTTGGGGGAGGGTGAGCAGTTCTTC. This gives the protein CASSPLLGEGEQFF. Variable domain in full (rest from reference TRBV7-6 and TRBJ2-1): GAGVSQSPRYKVTKRGQDVALRCDPISGHVSLYWYRQALGQGPEFLTYFNYEAQQDKSGLPNDRFSAERPEGSISTLTIQRTEQRDSAMYRCASSPLLGEGEQFFGPGTRLTVL.

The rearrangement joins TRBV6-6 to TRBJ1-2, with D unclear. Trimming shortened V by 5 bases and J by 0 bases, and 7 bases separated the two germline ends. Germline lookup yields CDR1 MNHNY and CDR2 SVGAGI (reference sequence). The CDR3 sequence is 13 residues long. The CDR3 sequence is CASSLDPNYGYTF. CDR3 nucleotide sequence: TGTGCCAGCAGTCTGGATCCTAACTATGGCTACACCTTC.

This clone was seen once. The CDR3 is CASSPRTGVIYGYTF. Here the CDR3 DNA reads TGTGCCAGCAGTCCTCGGACAGGGGTGATCTATGGCTACACCTTC. This chain connects TRBV6-5 to TRBJ1-2; 9 nucleotides agree with TRBD1. This CDR3 comprises 15 residues. The V gene's germline CDR1 is MNHEY and CDR2 SVGAGI. The V gene end was trimmed by 5 bases and the J gene end by 4 bases; junction bases not matched to a gene: 8.